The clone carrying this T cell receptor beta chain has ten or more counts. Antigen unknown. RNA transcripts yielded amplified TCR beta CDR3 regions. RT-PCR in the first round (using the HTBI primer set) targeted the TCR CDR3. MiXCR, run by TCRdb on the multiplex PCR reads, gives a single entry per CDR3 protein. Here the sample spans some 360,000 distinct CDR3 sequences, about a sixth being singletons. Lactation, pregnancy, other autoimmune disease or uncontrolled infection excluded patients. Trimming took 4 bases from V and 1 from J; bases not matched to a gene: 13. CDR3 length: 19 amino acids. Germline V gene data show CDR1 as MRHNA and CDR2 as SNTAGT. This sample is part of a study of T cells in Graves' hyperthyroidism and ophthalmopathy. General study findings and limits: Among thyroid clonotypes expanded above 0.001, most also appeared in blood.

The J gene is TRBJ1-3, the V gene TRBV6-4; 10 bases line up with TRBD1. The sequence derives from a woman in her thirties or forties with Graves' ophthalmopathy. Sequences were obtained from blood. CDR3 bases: TGTGCCAGCAGTGCCTATTATCCGGGACAGGGGAGGTCTGGAAACACCATATATTTT. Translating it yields CASSAYYPGQGRSGNTIYF.